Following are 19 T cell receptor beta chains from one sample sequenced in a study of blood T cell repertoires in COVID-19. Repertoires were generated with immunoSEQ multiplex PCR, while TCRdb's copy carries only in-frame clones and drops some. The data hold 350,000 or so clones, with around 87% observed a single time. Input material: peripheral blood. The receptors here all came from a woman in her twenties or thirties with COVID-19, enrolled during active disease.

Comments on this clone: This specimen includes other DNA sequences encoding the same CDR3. The CDR3 coding sequence is TGTGCCAGCAGCCCTCTGGATACGCAGTATTTT. Its protein product is CASSPLDTQYF. The chain employs TRBV7-2 and TRBJ2-3; D gene ambiguous. The CDR3 has 11 amino acids. Per the germline V gene, CDR1 is SGHTA and CDR2 is FQGNSA. V shed 5 bases and J shed 6 bases, with 6 bases lying between them.

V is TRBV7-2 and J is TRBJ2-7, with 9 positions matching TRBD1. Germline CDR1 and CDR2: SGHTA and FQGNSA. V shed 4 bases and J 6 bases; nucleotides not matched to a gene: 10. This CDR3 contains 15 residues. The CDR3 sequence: CASSWEPGTGSEQYF. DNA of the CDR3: TGTGCCAGCAGCTGGGAACCTGGGACAGGGAGCGAGCAGTACTTC.

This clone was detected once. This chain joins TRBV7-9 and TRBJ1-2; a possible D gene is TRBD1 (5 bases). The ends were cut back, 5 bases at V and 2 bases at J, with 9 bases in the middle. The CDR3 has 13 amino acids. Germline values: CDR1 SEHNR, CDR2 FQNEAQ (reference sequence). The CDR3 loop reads CASSSNRNYGYTF. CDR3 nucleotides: TGTGCCAGCAGCAGTAACAGGAACTATGGCTACACCTTC. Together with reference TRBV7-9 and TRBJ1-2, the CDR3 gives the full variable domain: DTGVSQNPRHKITKRGQNVTFRCDPISEHNRLYWYRQTLGQGPEFLTYFQNEAQLEKSRLLSDRFSAERPKGSFSTLEIQRTEQGDSAMYLCASSSNRNYGYTFGSGTRLTVV.

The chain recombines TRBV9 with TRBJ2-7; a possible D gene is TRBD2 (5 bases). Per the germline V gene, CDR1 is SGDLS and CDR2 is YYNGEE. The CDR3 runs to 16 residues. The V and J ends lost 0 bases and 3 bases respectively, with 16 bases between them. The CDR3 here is CASSVGGLGSGYEQYF. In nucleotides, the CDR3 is TGTGCCAGCAGCGTAGGAGGGTTAGGCTCCGGCTACGAGCAGTACTTC.

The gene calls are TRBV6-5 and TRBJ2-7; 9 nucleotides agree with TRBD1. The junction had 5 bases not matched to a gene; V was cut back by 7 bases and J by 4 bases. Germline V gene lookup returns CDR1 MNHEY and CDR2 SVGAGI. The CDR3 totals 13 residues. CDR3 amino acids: CASKDRGSYEQYF. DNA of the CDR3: TGTGCCAGCAAGGACAGGGGTTCTTACGAGCAGTACTTC.

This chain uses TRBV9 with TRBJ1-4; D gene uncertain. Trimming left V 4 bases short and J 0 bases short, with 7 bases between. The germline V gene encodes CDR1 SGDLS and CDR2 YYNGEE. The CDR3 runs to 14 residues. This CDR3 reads CASSPYATNEKLFF. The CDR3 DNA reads TGTGCCAGCAGCCCGTATGCAACTAATGAAAAACTGTTTTTT. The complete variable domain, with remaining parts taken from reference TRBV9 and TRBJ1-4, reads DSGVTQTPKHLITATGQRVTLRCSPRSGDLSVYWYQQSLDQGLQFLIQYYNGEERAKGNILERFSAQQFPDLHSELNLSSLELGDSALYFCASSPYATNEKLFFGSGTQLSVL.

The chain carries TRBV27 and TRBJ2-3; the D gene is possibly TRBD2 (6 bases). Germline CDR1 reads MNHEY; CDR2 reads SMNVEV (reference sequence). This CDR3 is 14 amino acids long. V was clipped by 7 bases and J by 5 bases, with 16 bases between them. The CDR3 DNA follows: TGTGCCAGCACCCAGGGAGGATCTGGAGATACGCAGTATTTT. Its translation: CASTQGGSGDTQYF.

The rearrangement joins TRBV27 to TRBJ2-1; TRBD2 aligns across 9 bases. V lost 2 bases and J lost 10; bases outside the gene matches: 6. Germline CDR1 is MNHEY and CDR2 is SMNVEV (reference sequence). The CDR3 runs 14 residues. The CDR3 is CASSLITSGQEQFF. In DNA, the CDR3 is TGTGCCAGCAGTTTAATAACTAGCGGGCAGGAGCAGTTCTTC.

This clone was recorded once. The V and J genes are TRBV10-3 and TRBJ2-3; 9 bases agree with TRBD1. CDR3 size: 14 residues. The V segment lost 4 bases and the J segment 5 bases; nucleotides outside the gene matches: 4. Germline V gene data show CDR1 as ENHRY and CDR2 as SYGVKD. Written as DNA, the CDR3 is TGTGCCATCAGTGCGACAGGGGGGGAAGATACGCAGTATTTT. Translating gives CAISATGGEDTQYF.

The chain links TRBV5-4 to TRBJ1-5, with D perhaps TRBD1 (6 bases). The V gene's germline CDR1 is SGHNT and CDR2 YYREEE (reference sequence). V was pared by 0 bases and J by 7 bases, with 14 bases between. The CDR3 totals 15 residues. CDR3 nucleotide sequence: TGTGCCAGCAGCTTGGGGCAGGGGATAGAACAGCCCCAGCATTTT. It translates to CASSLGQGIEQPQHF.

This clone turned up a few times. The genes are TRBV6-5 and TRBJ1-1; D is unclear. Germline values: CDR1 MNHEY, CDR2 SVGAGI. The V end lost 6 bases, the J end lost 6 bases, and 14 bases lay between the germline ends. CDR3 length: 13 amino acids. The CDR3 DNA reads TGTGCCAGCAGCCAACGAGCGGCAGCTGAAGCTTTCTTT. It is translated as CASSQRAAAEAFF.

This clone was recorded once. In DNA form, the CDR3 reads TGCAGCGGAGGAGGACTAGGACAAGAGACCCAGTACTTC. Encoded protein: CSGGGLGQETQYF. V gene TRBV29-1 combines with J gene TRBJ2-5, with TRBD2 matching over 7 bases. This CDR3 region has 13 residues. J was trimmed by 2 bases and V by 7 bases; bases with no gene match: 7. Looked up from germline, CDR1 is SQVTM and CDR2 is ANQGSEA.

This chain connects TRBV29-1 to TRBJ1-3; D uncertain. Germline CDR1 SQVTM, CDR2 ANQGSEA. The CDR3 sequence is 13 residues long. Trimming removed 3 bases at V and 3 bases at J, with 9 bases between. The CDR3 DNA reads TGCAGCGTTGAGGAGGGCGGTGGAAACACCATATATTTT. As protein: CSVEEGGGNTIYF.

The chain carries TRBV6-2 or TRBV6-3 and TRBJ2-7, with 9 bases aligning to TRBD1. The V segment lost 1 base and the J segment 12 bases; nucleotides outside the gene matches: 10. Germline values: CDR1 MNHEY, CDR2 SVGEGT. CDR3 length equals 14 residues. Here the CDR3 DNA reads TGTGCCAGCAGTTACTTCGCGACAGGGGGTTGGGTGTACTTC. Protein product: CASSYFATGGWVYF.

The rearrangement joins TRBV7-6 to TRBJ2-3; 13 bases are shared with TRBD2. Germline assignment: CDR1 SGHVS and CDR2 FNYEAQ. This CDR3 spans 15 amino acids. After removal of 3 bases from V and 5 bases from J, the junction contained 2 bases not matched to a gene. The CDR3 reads CASSFRLAGGDTQYF. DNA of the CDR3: TGTGCCAGCAGCTTCCGACTAGCGGGAGGAGATACGCAGTATTTT.

The CDR3 sequence is CASSTDENTEAFF. DNA of the CDR3: TGTGCCAGCTCAACAGACGAGAACACTGAAGCTTTCTTT. The chain employs TRBV18 and TRBJ1-1; D is uncertain. CDR1 and CDR2 from the germline V gene are KGHSH and LQKENI. The germline V and J ends were trimmed by 5 bases and 1 base, with 8 bases remaining between them. CDR3 length: 13 amino acids.

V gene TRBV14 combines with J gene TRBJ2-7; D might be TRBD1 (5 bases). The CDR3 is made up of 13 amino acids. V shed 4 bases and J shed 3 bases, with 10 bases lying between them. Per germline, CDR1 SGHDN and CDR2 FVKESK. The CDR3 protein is CASSPDTNYEQYF. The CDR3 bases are TGTGCCAGCAGCCCGGACACGAACTACGAGCAGTACTTC. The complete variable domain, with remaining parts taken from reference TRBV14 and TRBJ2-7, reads EAGVTQFPSHSVIEKGQTVTLRCDPISGHDNLYWYRRVMGKEIKFLLHFVKESKQDESGMPNNRFLAERTGGTYSTLKVQPAELEDSGVYFCASSPDTNYEQYFGPGTRLTVT.

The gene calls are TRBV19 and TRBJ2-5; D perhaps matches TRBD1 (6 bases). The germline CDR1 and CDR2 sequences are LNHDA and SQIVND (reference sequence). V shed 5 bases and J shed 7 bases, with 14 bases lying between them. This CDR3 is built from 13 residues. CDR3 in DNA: TGTGCCAGTAGTCGTCAGGGGTCTTGGACCCAGTACTTC. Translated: CASSRQGSWTQYF.

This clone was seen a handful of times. DNA for the CDR3: TGTGCCAGCTCACGTGGCGGGCCAAGCTCTGGGGCCAACGTCCTGACTTTC. Its protein product is CASSRGGPSSGANVLTF. The chain uses TRBV18 and TRBJ2-6; D possibly corresponds to TRBD2 (5 bases). The CDR3 is 17 amino acids. Germline lookup yields CDR1 KGHSH and CDR2 LQKENI. Deletions cut 4 bases from V and 0 bases from J, with 13 bases between.